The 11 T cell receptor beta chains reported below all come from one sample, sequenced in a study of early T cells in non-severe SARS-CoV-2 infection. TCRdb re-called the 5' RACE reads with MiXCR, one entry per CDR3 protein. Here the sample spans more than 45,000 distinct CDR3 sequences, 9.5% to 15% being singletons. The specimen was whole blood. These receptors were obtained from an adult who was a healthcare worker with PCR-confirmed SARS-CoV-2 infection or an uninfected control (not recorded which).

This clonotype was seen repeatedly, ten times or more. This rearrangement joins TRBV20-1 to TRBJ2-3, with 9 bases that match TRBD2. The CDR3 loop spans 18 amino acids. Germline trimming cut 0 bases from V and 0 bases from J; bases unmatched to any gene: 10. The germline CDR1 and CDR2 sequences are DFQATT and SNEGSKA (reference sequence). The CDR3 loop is CSARDWASGTSSTDTQYF. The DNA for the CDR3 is TGCAGTGCTAGAGATTGGGCTAGCGGGACTTCTAGCACAGATACGCAGTATTTT.

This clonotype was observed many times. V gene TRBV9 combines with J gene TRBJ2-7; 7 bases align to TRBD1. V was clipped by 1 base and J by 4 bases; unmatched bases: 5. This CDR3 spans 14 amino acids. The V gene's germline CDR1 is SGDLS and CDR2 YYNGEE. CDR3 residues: CASSVQGVPYEQYF. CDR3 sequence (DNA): TGTGCCAGCAGCGTACAGGGGGTGCCATACGAGCAGTACTTC.

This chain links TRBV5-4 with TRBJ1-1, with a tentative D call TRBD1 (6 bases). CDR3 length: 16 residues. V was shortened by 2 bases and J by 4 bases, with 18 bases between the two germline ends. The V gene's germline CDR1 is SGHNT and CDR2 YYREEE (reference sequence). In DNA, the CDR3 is TGTGCCAGCAGCTTCGAAGGGGGTATGCGAGGCACTGAAGCTTTCTTT. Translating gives CASSFEGGMRGTEAFF.

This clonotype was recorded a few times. The CDR3, as DNA: TGCAGCGTTGCTCGCTGGACAGCCTCCCCGGAGCTGTTTTTT. Residues: CSVARWTASPELFF. The chain employs TRBV29-1 and TRBJ2-2, with D possibly matching TRBD1 (6 bases). The CDR3 has 14 amino acids. Germline assignment: CDR1 SQVTM and CDR2 ANQGSEA. The V end lost 4 bases, the J end lost 10 bases, and 19 bases lay between the germline ends.

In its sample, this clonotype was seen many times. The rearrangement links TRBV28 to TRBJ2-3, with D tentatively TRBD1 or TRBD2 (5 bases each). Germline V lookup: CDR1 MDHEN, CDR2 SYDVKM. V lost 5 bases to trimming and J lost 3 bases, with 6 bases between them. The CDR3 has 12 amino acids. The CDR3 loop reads CASSEGTDTQYF. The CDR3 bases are TGTGCCAGCAGTGAGGGGACAGATACGCAGTATTTT. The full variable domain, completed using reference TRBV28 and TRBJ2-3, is DVKVTQSSRYLVKRTGEKVFLECVQDMDHENMFWYRQDPGLGLRLIYFSYDVKMKEKGDIPEGYSVSREKKERFSLILESASTNQTSMYLCASSEGTDTQYFGPGTRLTVL.

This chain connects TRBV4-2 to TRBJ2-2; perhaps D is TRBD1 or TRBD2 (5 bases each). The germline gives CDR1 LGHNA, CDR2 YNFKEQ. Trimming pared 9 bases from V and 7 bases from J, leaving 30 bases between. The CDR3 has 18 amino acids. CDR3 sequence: CASSTSTPGRVEGGELFF. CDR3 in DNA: TGTGCCAGTTCGACGTCTACTCCGGGGCGGGTCGAAGGCGGGGAGCTGTTTTTT.

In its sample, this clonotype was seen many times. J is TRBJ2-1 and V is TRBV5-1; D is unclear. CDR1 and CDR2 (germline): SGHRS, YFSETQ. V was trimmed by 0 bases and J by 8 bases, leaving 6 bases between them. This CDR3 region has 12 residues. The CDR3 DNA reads TGCGCCAGCAGCTTGGTTGGAGATGAGCAGTTCTTC. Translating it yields CASSLVGDEQFF.

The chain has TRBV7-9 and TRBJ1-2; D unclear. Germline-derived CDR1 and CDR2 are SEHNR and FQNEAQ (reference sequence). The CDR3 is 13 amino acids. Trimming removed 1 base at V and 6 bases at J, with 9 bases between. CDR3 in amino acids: CASSLGGPNGYTF. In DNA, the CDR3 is TGTGCCAGCAGCTTAGGGGGTCCGAATGGCTACACCTTC.

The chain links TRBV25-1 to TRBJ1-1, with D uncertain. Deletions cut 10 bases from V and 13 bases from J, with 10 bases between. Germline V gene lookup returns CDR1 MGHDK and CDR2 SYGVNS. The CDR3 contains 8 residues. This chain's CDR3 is CANFLGFF. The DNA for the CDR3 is TGTGCCAACTTTCTTGGTTTCTTT.

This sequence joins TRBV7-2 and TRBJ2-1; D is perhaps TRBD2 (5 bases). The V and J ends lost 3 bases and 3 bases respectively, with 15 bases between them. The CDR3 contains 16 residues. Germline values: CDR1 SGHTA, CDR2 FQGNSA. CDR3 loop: CASSLSAANFYNEQFF. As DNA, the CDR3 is TGTGCCAGCAGCTTGTCAGCGGCGAACTTCTACAATGAGCAGTTCTTC.

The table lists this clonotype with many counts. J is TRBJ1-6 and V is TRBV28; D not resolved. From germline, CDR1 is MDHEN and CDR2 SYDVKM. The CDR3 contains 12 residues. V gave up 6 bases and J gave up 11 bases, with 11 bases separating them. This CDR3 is CASSPIVTPLHF. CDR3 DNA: TGTGCCAGCAGCCCGATCGTTACACCCCTCCACTTT.